This T cell receptor (beta chain) was observed in a study of chemoradiotherapy in HPV16-positive cancers. The study's findings and limits: Better recurrence-free survival went with HPV-responsive T-cell expansion in HPV16-positive patients.

Of note for this clone: The antigen remains undetermined.

The assay was immunoSEQ multiplex PCR, and TCRdb's table has in-frame clones only and misses some. The data show several thousand clones, more than 60% seen once. CDR3 length equals 11 residues. Germline CDR1 and CDR2: DFQATT and SNEGSKA (reference sequence). Trimming left V 5 bases short and J 3 bases short, with 8 bases between. This chain joins TRBV20-1 and TRBJ2-7; D is ambiguous. Here the sequenced sample was tumor tissue, taken from a patient who underwent chemoradiotherapy. This TCR came from a human donor with HPV-associated anogenital cancer. The CDR3 DNA reads as TGCAGTGCTTCCCTTAACTACGAGCAGTACTTC. Translated: CSASLNYEQYF.